The 11 T cell receptor beta chains below come from one sample, sequenced in a study of STAT5B mutations in CD4+ large granular lymphocyte leukemia. Clones were read by immunoSEQ multiplex PCR, and TCRdb kept only the in-frame ones, dropping some. The repertoire holds 20,000 to 25,000 clones, with around 80% as singletons. The sequenced material came from CD4+ T cells from blood buffy coats. The receptors originated from a human donor in good health.

This sequence joins TRBV5-4 and TRBJ2-7, with D maybe TRBD2 (6 bases). The ends were cut back, 4 bases at V and 3 bases at J, with 11 bases in the middle. Germline values: CDR1 SGHNT, CDR2 YYREEE (reference sequence). The CDR3 length is 13 residues. CDR3 sequence reads: CASSPGLYYEQYF. Here the CDR3 DNA reads TGTGCCAGCAGCCCGGGACTGTACTACGAGCAGTACTTC.

This chain links TRBV2 with TRBJ2-2, with D maybe TRBD1 (6 bases). The germline V gene has CDR1 SNHLY and CDR2 FYNNEI. V was clipped by 4 bases and J by 2 bases, with 14 bases between them. The CDR3 totals 16 residues. CDR3 DNA sequence: TGTGCCAGCAGTGCCTTGAAAGGGGGAAACACCGGGGAGCTGTTTTTT. Protein sequence: CASSALKGGNTGELFF.

The rearrangement joins TRBV10-3 to TRBJ2-5; 7 nucleotides line up with TRBD1. V trimming: 3 bases; J trimming: 4 bases; junction bases outside the gene matches: 11. The CDR3 covers 16 residues. In germline, CDR1 is ENHRY, CDR2 SYGVKD. The CDR3 reads CAISDDRDKSGETQYF. The CDR3 nucleotides are TGTGCCATCAGTGATGACAGGGATAAATCGGGAGAGACCCAGTACTTC.

The chain links TRBV5-4 to TRBJ2-3, with a weak D call TRBD1 (5 bases). The V gene lost 2 bases and the J gene lost 5 bases, with 9 bases spanning the gap. CDR1 is SGHNT and CDR2 is YYREEE in the germline V gene (reference sequence). The CDR3 runs to 13 residues. The CDR3 loop reads CASSLGAKDTQYF. The CDR3 nucleotides are TGTGCCAGCAGCTTAGGGGCCAAAGATACGCAGTATTTT. The full variable domain, completed using reference TRBV5-4 and TRBJ2-3, is ETGVTQSPTHLIKTRGQQVTLRCSSQSGHNTVSWYQQALGQGPQFIFQYYREEENGRGNFPPRFSGLQFPNYSSELNVNALELDDSALYLCASSLGAKDTQYFGPGTRLTVL.

The chain employs TRBV19 and TRBJ2-3; 11 bases fit TRBD2. This CDR3 region has 13 residues. Germline CDR1 is LNHDA and CDR2 is SQIVND (reference sequence). The J segment lost 3 bases and the V segment lost 10 bases, leaving 3 bases of the junction unmatched. The CDR3 loop reads CATGTSGTDTQYF. CDR3 DNA: TGTGCCACAGGGACTAGCGGTACAGATACGCAGTATTTT.

The sample holds a few counts of this clone. The rearrangement links TRBV11-2 to TRBJ1-2; a possible D gene is TRBD1 (6 bases). The germline V gene encodes CDR1 SGHAT and CDR2 FQNNGV. The CDR3 has 16 residues. V was shortened by 5 bases and J by 6 bases, with 22 bases between the two germline ends. This CDR3 reads CASSRGSQGAVDGYTF. DNA of the CDR3: TGTGCCAGCAGCCGGGGGTCACAGGGAGCGGTCGATGGCTACACCTTC.

The V gene is TRBV7-8, the J gene TRBJ1-1; 9 nucleotides match TRBD1. The germline V gene has CDR1 SGHVS and CDR2 FQNEAQ. This CDR3 comprises 16 residues. V gave up 5 bases and J gave up 0 bases; unmatched junction bases: 7. Here the CDR3 DNA reads TGTGCCAGCAGCCTAGGGACAGGGAGAATGAACACTGAAGCTTTCTTT. It specifies CASSLGTGRMNTEAFF.

The genes are TRBV6-1 and TRBJ2-7; D gene uncertain. V lost 5 bases to trimming and J lost 3 bases, with 11 bases between them. This CDR3 spans 13 amino acids. Germline V gives CDR1 MNHNS, CDR2 SASEGT. The CDR3 region is CASSISTSYEQYF. DNA of the CDR3: TGTGCCAGCAGTATCTCTACAAGCTACGAGCAGTACTTC.

The rearrangement uses TRBV6-5 and TRBJ2-7; D not certain. The V gene lost 6 bases and the J gene lost 0 bases, with 6 bases spanning the gap. CDR3 size: 12 residues. The germline gives CDR1 MNHEY, CDR2 SVGAGI. In DNA form, the CDR3 reads TGTGCCAGCAGCAAGAGCTCCTACGAGCAGTACTTC. It is translated as CASSKSSYEQYF.

This clone was recorded a few times. J is TRBJ1-5 and V is TRBV21-1. TRBV21-1 is a pseudogene locus. The CDR3 is made up of 14 amino acids. The CDR3 spells CASFKAGTNQPQHF. As DNA, the CDR3 is TGTGCCAGCTTTAAAGCAGGGACTAATCAGCCCCAGCATTTT.

In this sample, this clone turned up a few times. The chain carries TRBV6-4 and TRBJ1-2; D remains ambiguous. This CDR3 has 14 residues. Trimming took off 4 bases at V and 6 bases at J, with 15 bases between the two ends. Germline V CDR1 and CDR2: MRHNA, SNTAGT. CDR3 DNA sequence: TGTGCCAGCAGTGCCGTGGCCGGGTACGATGGCTACACCTTC. It encodes CASSAVAGYDGYTF.